Below, 20 T cell receptor beta chains from the same sample are listed, as sequenced in a study of prognosis after radiotherapy for stage I lung cancer. Amplification of the TCR beta CDR3 (from genomic DNA) was done by two-round multiplex PCR. Primers were specific to each TRBV and TRBJ gene in first-round PCR. TCRdb analysed the multiplex PCR reads with MiXCR anew, one entry per CDR3 protein. Here the sample spans roughly 38,000 distinct CDR3 sequences, around 22% being singletons. This material consisted of PBMCs, taken before or after stereotactic body radiation therapy (not recorded which). Receptors originate from a donor aged 50 or older with non-small cell lung cancer.

This clonotype was counted ten times or more. An end of the junction does not agree with germline; a read error may underlie this. This chain connects TRBV30 to TRBJ1-1, with D perhaps matching TRBD1 (6 bases). The germline gives CDR1 GTSNPN, CDR2 SVGIG (reference sequence). CDR3 size: 14 residues. CDR3 sequence: CASSRGALDTEAFF. The CDR3 DNA follows: TGTGCCTCGAGTAGGGGGGCGCTGGACACTGAAGCTTTCTTT.

This sequence joins TRBV5-4 and TRBJ2-7; possibly TRBD1 for D (5 bases). Germline V gene lookup returns CDR1 SGHNT and CDR2 YYREEE (reference sequence). CDR3 length: 14 amino acids. Trimming left V 4 bases short and J 2 bases short, with 13 bases between. The CDR3 is CASSPNRIPYEQYF. The CDR3, as DNA: TGTGCCAGCAGCCCAAACAGGATACCCTACGAGCAGTACTTC. Full variable domain (rest looked up from reference TRBV5-4 and TRBJ2-7): ETGVTQSPTHLIKTRGQQVTLRCSSQSGHNTVSWYQQALGQGPQFIFQYYREEENGRGNFPPRFSGLQFPNYSSELNVNALELDDSALYLCASSPNRIPYEQYFGPGTRLTVT.

Concerning this clonotype: A far more abundant clone sits one base away, making this likely a read error. This chain joins TRBV6-2 or TRBV6-3 and TRBJ2-7, with 11 bases lining up with TRBD2. The CDR3 covers 13 residues. Germline V CDR1 and CDR2: MNHEY, SVGEGT. CDR3 residues: CASSTSGSLELYF. CDR3 DNA: TGTGCCAGCAGTACTAGCGGGAGCCTCGAGCTGTACTTC.

In its sample, this clonotype was seen many times. The chain has TRBV5-1 and TRBJ2-3, with D possibly matching TRBD2 (5 bases). Germline CDR1 is SGHRS and CDR2 is YFSETQ. The V end lost 0 bases, the J end lost 2 bases, and 13 bases lay between the germline ends. CDR3 length: 16 amino acids. CDR3 nucleotide sequence: TGCGCCAGCAGCTTGGGAGGGTCCCAGTTCACAGATACGCAGTATTTT. This codes for CASSLGGSQFTDTQYF.

With respect to this clonotype: This clone may be a read error of a much larger clone one base away. The chain joins TRBV14 to TRBJ2-5; D gene uncertain. Germline V lookup: CDR1 SGHDN, CDR2 FVKESK. The CDR3 has 10 residues. Written as DNA, the CDR3 is TGTGCCAGCAGGATAGAGAACCAGTACTTC. It encodes CASRIENQYF.

This clonotype was found many times. This rearrangement joins TRBV30 to TRBJ1-5, with 7 bases matching TRBD1. The CDR3 runs 14 residues. Trimming took 3 bases from V and 2 from J; bases not matched to a gene: 4. The germline V gene encodes CDR1 GTSNPN and CDR2 SVGIG (reference sequence). The CDR3 reads CAWRAGTGNQPQHF. The CDR3 DNA follows: TGTGCCTGGAGGGCGGGGACAGGCAATCAGCCCCAGCATTTT. Supplemented by reference TRBV30 and TRBJ1-5, the full variable domain reads SQTIHQWPATLVQPVGSPLSLECTVEGTSNPNLYWYRQAAGRGLQLLFYSVGIGQISSEVPQNLSASRPQDRQFILSSKKLLLSDSGFYLCAWRAGTGNQPQHFGDGTRLSIL.

This chain links TRBV11-2 with TRBJ2-5; TRBD1 or TRBD2 may be the D gene (5 bases each). CDR1 and CDR2 from the germline V gene are SGHAT and FQNNGV. With 5 bases removed from V and 2 bases from J, the gap between germline ends came to 15 bases. The CDR3 totals 15 residues. The CDR3 coding sequence is TGTGCCAGCAGCCCTCCAGGGAGAAGGCAAGAGACCCAGTACTTC. It codes for CASSPPGRRQETQYF.

The chain employs TRBV15 and TRBJ2-1; D unclear. Looked up from germline, CDR1 is LNHNV and CDR2 is YYDKDF (reference sequence). This CDR3 is 13 amino acids long. Trimming took off 5 bases at V and 8 bases at J, with 13 bases between the two ends. CDR3 loop: CATSRVTTYEQFF. CDR3 coding DNA: TGTGCCACCAGCCGCGTTACTACGTATGAGCAGTTCTTC.

Turning to this clonotype: The CDR3 does not end in the conserved phenylalanine or tryptophan, so this is likely a read error. The V gene is TRBV6-1, the J gene TRBJ1-4; tentative D call: TRBD1 (6 bases). The length of the CDR3 is 14 residues. Trimming removed 4 bases from V and 3 bases from J, with 9 bases in between. CDR1 MNHNS and CDR2 SASEGT come from the germline V gene. CDR3: CASSGTGSNEKLFI. In DNA, the CDR3 is TGTGCCAGCAGTGGCACAGGGTCTAATGAAAAACTGTTTATT.

This clonotype was seen at least ten times. The rearrangement uses TRBV3-1 and TRBJ2-7; D perhaps matches TRBD1 (6 bases). The CDR3 extends over 13 amino acids. Trimming removed 5 bases at V and 2 bases at J, with 10 bases between. Germline lookup yields CDR1 LGHDT and CDR2 YNNKEL (reference sequence). The CDR3 coding sequence is TGTGCCAGCAGCATACAGGGAGCCTACGAGCAGTACTTC. Its protein product is CASSIQGAYEQYF.

In this sample, this clonotype turned up many times. This chain connects TRBV20-1 to TRBJ1-4, with no clear D. V shed 2 bases and J shed 7 bases, with 11 bases lying between them. CDR3 size: 13 residues. From germline, CDR1 is DFQATT and CDR2 SNEGSKA (reference sequence). CDR3 residues: CSARSRAGEKLFF. Here the CDR3 DNA reads TGCAGTGCTAGATCCCGAGCTGGTGAAAAACTGTTTTTT.

In the case of this clonotype: A read error may account for a junction end that differs from germline. The chain carries TRBV9 and TRBJ2-5; 10 nucleotides align to TRBD1. Germline assignment: CDR1 SGDLS and CDR2 YYNGEE. CDR3 size: 15 residues. CDR3 nucleotides: TGTGCCAGCAGCACCTCGGGACAGGGGCGAGAGACCAAGTACTTC. It is translated as CASSTSGQGRETKYF.

This clonotype showed up just a few times. A much larger clonotype is one base distant, so this may be a read error. The V call is TRBV30, the J call TRBJ2-7; tentatively, D is TRBD2 (5 bases). The CDR3 runs 14 residues. Trimming stripped 2 bases from V and 0 bases from J, with 11 bases between. Looked up from germline, CDR1 is GTSNPN and CDR2 is SVGIG (reference sequence). CDR3 loop: CAWSPRAYSYEQYF. As DNA, the CDR3 is TGTGCCTGGAGTCCGAGGGCTTACTCCTACGAGCAGTACTTC.

Details on this clonotype: Being one base from a much bigger clone, this may be a read error. The J gene is TRBJ1-2, the V gene TRBV6-2 or TRBV6-3; weak D call: TRBD1 (5 bases). Germline CDR1 and CDR2: MNHEY and SVGEGT. The CDR3 runs 12 residues. V gave up 8 bases and J gave up 7 bases, with 14 bases separating them. The CDR3 loop is CASGEPGGGYTF. DNA of the CDR3: TGTGCCAGCGGCGAACCGGGGGGTGGCTACACCTTC.

This clonotype was recorded at least ten times. CDR3 sequence (DNA): TGTGCCAGCAGCTCCGCAAACCCAATTTACTATGGCTACACCTTC. Translating it yields CASSSANPIYYGYTF. The chain uses TRBV7-8 and TRBJ1-2; D gene uncertain. V was clipped by 4 bases and J by 3 bases, with 15 bases between them. The CDR3 length is 15 residues. Germline-derived CDR1 and CDR2 are SGHVS and FQNEAQ.

As for this clonotype: A read error may explain this, as a much larger clone is one base away. The rearrangement joins TRBV28 to TRBJ1-1, with D possibly matching TRBD1 (5 bases). The CDR3 spans 11 residues. Germline CDR1 and CDR2: MDHEN and SYDVKM. CDR3 sequence: CASTSGRRALF. CDR3 DNA: TGTGCCAGCACCTCGGGGCGGCGTGCTCTCTTT.

This clonotype was picked up many times. The rearrangement uses TRBV7-2 and TRBJ2-2, with D possibly matching TRBD2 (5 bases). Trimming left V 3 bases short and J 0 bases short, with 11 bases between. The CDR3 runs 16 residues. Germline V gene sequence: CDR1 SGHTA, CDR2 FQGNSA. The CDR3 sequence: CASSFQSGTNTGELFF. CDR3 DNA: TGTGCCAGCAGCTTTCAATCGGGGACGAACACCGGGGAGCTGTTTTTT.

This clonotype has at least ten counts. The chain employs TRBV7-3 and TRBJ2-3; D is perhaps TRBD2 (6 bases). The V and J ends lost 5 bases and 4 bases respectively, with 10 bases between them. Germline V gene lookup returns CDR1 SGHTA and CDR2 FQGTGA. CDR3 length equals 13 residues. The CDR3 DNA sequence: TGTGCCAGCAGCCATACGGGGGCAGATACGCAGTATTTT. It yields the protein CASSHTGADTQYF.

This clonotype has just a few counts. This may be a read error: a much more frequent sequence differs by one nucleotide. This chain links TRBV2 with TRBJ1-6; D remains unclear. CDR1 and CDR2 from the germline V gene are SNHLY and FYNNEI. This CDR3 spans 11 amino acids. CDR3 protein: CACSSNSPLHF. In DNA form, the CDR3 reads TGTGCCTGCAGTTCAAATTCACCCCTCCACTTT.

This clonotype has ten or more counts. The chain joins TRBV3-1 to TRBJ1-1, with D perhaps matching TRBD1 (6 bases). CDR1 LGHDT and CDR2 YNNKEL come from the germline V gene (reference sequence). This CDR3 is built from 14 residues. The V gene lost 1 base and the J gene lost 7 bases, with 13 bases spanning the gap. For the CDR3, the DNA is TGTGCCAGCAGCCAAGTGGGGGCGGGGGTTGAAGCTTTCTTT. Its protein is CASSQVGAGVEAFF.